Presented here are 15 T cell receptor beta chains from one specimen sequenced in a study of human T cells and chemical hapten exposure. Time point reported: patch test 3, about 24 weeks after DPC sensitization. Noted treatment: therapeutic diphenylcyclopropenone sensitization with weekly scalp DPC. Each CDR3 protein is one row after TCRdb ran MiXCR on the RACE reads. Of about 64,000 distinct CDR3 sequences listed, approximately 11% are singletons. Material: whole blood, obtained in connection with sensitization to the hapten diphenylcyclopropenone (DPC). These receptors were obtained from a woman aged 25 to 39 with alopecia areata. Some clones in this sample may be carry-over from other donors' samples.

This clonotype was seen ten or more times. This chain uses TRBV23-1 with TRBJ1-5; D is possibly TRBD1 (6 bases). TRBV23-1 is identified as an open reading frame with a role that is uncertain. V lost 5 bases and J lost 3, with 11 bases in between. The CDR3 is made up of 14 amino acids. The CDR3 nucleotides are TGCGCCAGCAGTAAGAGGACAGTCAATCAGCCCCAGCATTTT. This encodes CASSKRTVNQPQHF.

This clonotype occurred a few times. This chain links TRBV6-1 with TRBJ2-4; D uncertain. The CDR3 runs 12 residues. Germline CDR1 is MNHNS and CDR2 is SASEGT. Trimming left V 2 bases short and J 4 bases short, with 3 bases between. As DNA, the CDR3 is TGTGCCAGCAGTGAATGGAAAAACATTCAGTACTTC. As protein: CASSEWKNIQYF.

This clonotype was seen ten or more times. The chain is built from TRBV6-5 and TRBJ1-5; D perhaps matches TRBD1 (5 bases). The CDR3 sequence is 15 residues long. With 2 bases removed from V and 6 bases from J, the gap between germline ends came to 14 bases. Germline-derived CDR1 and CDR2 are MNHEY and SVGAGI. CDR3 DNA: TGTGCCAGCAGTTACGTGCAGGGATCGTCTCAGCCCCAGCATTTT. As protein: CASSYVQGSSQPQHF.

The CDR3 is CASSQDSGRTDTQYF. The CDR3 DNA follows: TGCGCCAGCAGCCAAGATTCGGGGCGCACAGATACGCAGTATTTT. This sequence joins TRBV4-1 and TRBJ2-3; D may correspond to TRBD1 or TRBD2 (5 bases each). The CDR3 covers 15 residues. V was shortened by 0 bases and J by 1 base, with 8 bases between the two germline ends. Germline lookup yields CDR1 MGHRA and CDR2 YSYEKL.

This clonotype occurred many times. V is TRBV7-9 and J is TRBJ2-1; a possible D gene is TRBD2 (6 bases). V was shortened by 5 bases and J by 0 bases, with 20 bases between the two germline ends. The germline CDR1 and CDR2 sequences are SEHNR and FQNEAQ (reference sequence). This CDR3 has 18 amino acids. Here the CDR3 reads CASSPSYLAASSYNEQFF. CDR3 coding DNA: TGTGCCAGCAGCCCATCATATTTAGCGGCAAGCTCCTACAATGAGCAGTTCTTC.

This clonotype has only a few counts. The chain carries TRBV3-1 and TRBJ1-3; D ambiguous. The CDR3 runs 16 residues. The V end was cut by 4 bases, the J end by 0 bases, with 13 bases between. CDR1 is LGHDT and CDR2 is YNNKEL in the germline V gene (reference sequence). The chain's CDR3 is CASSRGSINSGNTIYF. Here the CDR3 DNA reads TGTGCCAGCAGCCGGGGAAGTATCAACTCTGGAAACACCATATATTTT.

The V gene is TRBV28, the J gene TRBJ2-3; 7 bases line up with TRBD1. The V gene's germline CDR1 is MDHEN and CDR2 SYDVKM. V shed 6 bases, J shed 2 bases, and the junction held 8 bases outside the gene matches. This CDR3 contains 15 residues. The CDR3, as DNA: TGTGCCAGCAGCCTCCGGGACAGCCTCACAGATACGCAGTATTTT. It specifies CASSLRDSLTDTQYF.

The chain is built from TRBV7-9 and TRBJ1-2, with no clear D. The V and J ends lost 7 bases and 5 bases respectively, with 14 bases between them. This CDR3 has 13 residues. In germline, CDR1 is SEHNR, CDR2 FQNEAQ (reference sequence). CDR3 nucleotide sequence: TGTGCCAGCACCCCGCCCGGCCAATATGGCTACACCTTC. Translated: CASTPPGQYGYTF.

The chain links TRBV7-9 to TRBJ1-6; D remains unclear. The CDR3 is 12 amino acids. V was pared by 1 base and J by 10 bases, with 5 bases between. Per the germline V gene, CDR1 is SEHNR and CDR2 is FQNEAQ (reference sequence). CDR3 residues: CASSLGGSPLHF. The DNA of the CDR3 is TGTGCCAGCAGCTTAGGGGGATCACCCCTCCACTTT.

This clonotype was recorded at least ten times. The CDR3 protein is CSARDWGTGRNEQFF. The CDR3 DNA sequence: TGCAGTGCTAGAGATTGGGGGACGGGCAGGAATGAGCAGTTCTTC. V usage is TRBV20-1 and J usage is TRBJ2-1; D tentatively reads TRBD1 or TRBD2 (5 bases each). Germline assignment: CDR1 DFQATT and CDR2 SNEGSKA (reference sequence). With 0 bases removed from V and 7 bases from J, the gap between germline ends came to 16 bases. This CDR3 is 15 amino acids long.

The V call is TRBV29-1, the J call TRBJ2-5; 9 bases agree with TRBD2. V was clipped by 4 bases and J by 4 bases; unmatched bases: 4. CDR3 length: 13 residues. CDR1 and CDR2 from the germline V gene are SQVTM and ANQGSEA. This CDR3 reads CSVVRGGAETQYF. For the CDR3, the DNA is TGCAGCGTTGTCCGCGGGGGGGCAGAGACCCAGTACTTC.

This clonotype occurred a few times. The rearrangement joins TRBV5-1 to TRBJ2-3, with D possibly called TRBD1 or TRBD2 (5 bases each). This CDR3 has 16 residues. The germline gives CDR1 SGHRS, CDR2 YFSETQ. Trimming cost V 2 bases and J 2 bases, with 15 bases left between them. The CDR3 coding sequence is TGCGCCAGCAGCTTACAACGGGGCCCGAACACAGATACGCAGTATTTT. It translates to CASSLQRGPNTDTQYF.

This clonotype is a singleton in its sample. The rearrangement links TRBV28 to TRBJ2-3, with unresolved D. This CDR3 comprises 14 residues. Germline assignment: CDR1 MDHEN and CDR2 SYDVKM. The V end lost 3 bases, the J end lost 2 bases, and 9 bases lay between the germline ends. The CDR3 coding sequence is TGTGCCAGCAGTTTTGAGAGGCACACAGATACGCAGTATTTT. This codes for CASSFERHTDTQYF.

This clonotype was observed a handful of times. V gene TRBV6-2 or TRBV6-3 combines with J gene TRBJ2-7; the match to TRBD2 covers 14 bases. J was trimmed by 6 bases and V by 6 bases; bases with no gene match: 7. Germline assignment: CDR1 MNHEY and CDR2 SVGEGT. The CDR3 consists of 15 residues. CDR3 sequence: CASSSGLAGGTEQYF. CDR3 bases: TGTGCCAGCAGCTCTGGACTAGCGGGAGGTACCGAGCAGTACTTC.

This clonotype was found a few times. The chain joins TRBV5-1 to TRBJ1-5; maybe TRBD1 (5 bases). Germline lookup yields CDR1 SGHRS and CDR2 YFSETQ. The CDR3 runs 13 residues. V lost 4 bases, J lost 4 bases, and 9 bases lay in between. The CDR3 is CASSAGLNQPQHF. CDR3 DNA: TGCGCCAGCAGCGCAGGGCTGAATCAGCCCCAGCATTTT.